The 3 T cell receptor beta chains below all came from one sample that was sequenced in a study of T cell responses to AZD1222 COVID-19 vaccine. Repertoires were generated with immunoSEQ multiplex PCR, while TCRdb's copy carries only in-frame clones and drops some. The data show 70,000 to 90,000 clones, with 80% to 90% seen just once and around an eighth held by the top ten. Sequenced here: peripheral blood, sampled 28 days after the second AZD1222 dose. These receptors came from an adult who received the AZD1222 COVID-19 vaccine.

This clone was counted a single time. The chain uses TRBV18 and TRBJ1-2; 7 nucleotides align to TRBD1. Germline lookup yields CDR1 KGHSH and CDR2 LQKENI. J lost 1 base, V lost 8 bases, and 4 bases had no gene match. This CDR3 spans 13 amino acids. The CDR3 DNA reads TGTGCCAGCATCGGGACAGATAACTATGGCTACACCTTC. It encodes CASIGTDNYGYTF.

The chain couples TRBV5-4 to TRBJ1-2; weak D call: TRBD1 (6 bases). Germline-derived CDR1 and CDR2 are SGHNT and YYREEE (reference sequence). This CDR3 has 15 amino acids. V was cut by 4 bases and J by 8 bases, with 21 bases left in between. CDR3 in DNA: TGTGCCAGCAGCCCGGGGGGCAGCTACCCTAGGGGCTACACCTTC. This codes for CASSPGGSYPRGYTF. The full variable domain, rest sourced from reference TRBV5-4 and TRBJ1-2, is ETGVTQSPTHLIKTRGQQVTLRCSSQSGHNTVSWYQQALGQGPQFIFQYYREEENGRGNFPPRFSGLQFPNYSSELNVNALELDDSALYLCASSPGGSYPRGYTFGSGTRLTVV.

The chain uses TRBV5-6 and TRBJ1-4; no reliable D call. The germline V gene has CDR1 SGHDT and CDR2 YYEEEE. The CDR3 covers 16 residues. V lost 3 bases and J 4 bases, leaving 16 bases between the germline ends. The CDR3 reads CASSSSVGGLNEKLFF. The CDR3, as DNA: TGTGCCAGCAGCTCCTCGGTGGGAGGCCTTAATGAAAAACTGTTTTTT.